A selection of T cell receptor beta chains follows, all from one sample in a study of PD-1 blockade in classical Hodgkin lymphoma. Clones were sequenced by immunoSEQ multiplex PCR, and TCRdb holds only the in-frame ones, with some missing. The data hold around 50,000 clones, with approximately 90% observed a single time. Sequencing was carried out using peripheral blood mononuclear cells (PBMCs). All receptors derive from a human donor with classical Hodgkin lymphoma. The CDR3 runs from the conserved cysteine through the conserved F or W.

J gene: TRBJ2-7; V gene: TRBV27; CDR3 protein: CASAVKGAGYEQYF
J gene: TRBJ2-2; V gene: TRBV13; CDR3 protein: CASSLGANLGELFF
J gene: TRBJ1-2; V gene: TRBV5-6; CDR3 protein: CASSLGQLDGYTF
J gene: TRBJ2-5; V gene: TRBV5-4; CDR3 protein: CASSKASGGTQRETQYF
J gene: TRBJ2-3; V gene: TRBV10-1; CDR3 protein: CASSLPGSDTQYF
J gene: TRBJ2-1; V gene: TRBV10-1; CDR3 protein: CASSPGLAVLRTNEQFF
J gene: TRBJ2-7; V gene: TRBV18; CDR3 protein: CASSPQGTSSYEQYF
J gene: TRBJ1-4; V gene: TRBV6-1; CDR3 protein: CASSEGGENEKLFF
J gene: TRBJ1-5; V gene: TRBV2; CDR3 protein: CASRLGQGIINQPQHF
J gene: TRBJ1-1; V gene: TRBV28; CDR3 protein: CASSFQVNTEAFF
J gene: TRBJ1-2; V gene: TRBV5-1; CDR3 protein: CASSLGVDPSYTF
J gene: TRBJ1-1; V gene: TRBV2; CDR3 protein: CASSEALLGQGDTEAFF
J gene: TRBJ2-2; V gene: TRBV18; CDR3 protein: CASSPRLAGAGELFF
J gene: TRBJ2-1; V gene: TRBV5-5; CDR3 protein: CASSSGRLNEQFF
J gene: TRBJ2-1; V gene: TRBV27; CDR3 protein: CASSLGGVFRNEQFF
J gene: TRBJ1-5; V gene: TRBV27; CDR3 protein: CASRGAGNQPQHF